The 11 T cell receptor beta chains below all came from one sample that was sequenced in a study of T cells in Graves' hyperthyroidism and ophthalmopathy. Authors of the study amplified TCR beta CDR3 regions from RNA transcripts. Using the HTBI primer set, a first-round RT-PCR was run on the TCR CDR3. TCRdb independently ran MiXCR on the multiplex PCR reads; one entry per CDR3 protein. The sample has approximately 380,000 distinct CDR3 sequences; roughly 18% are singletons. Sequencing was performed on blood. These TCRs come from a man aged 18 to 29 with Graves' ophthalmopathy.

The count of this clonotype is one. A much larger clone differs by one base, so this may be a read error. The V gene is TRBV27, the J gene TRBJ2-3, with D possibly matching TRBD1 (6 bases). This CDR3 contains 16 residues. The germline V and J ends were trimmed by 5 bases and 2 bases, with 17 bases remaining between them. Germline CDR1 reads MNHEY; CDR2 reads SMNVEV (reference sequence). The CDR3 DNA reads as TGTGCCAGCAGTGATACGGCAGGGGCGATCACAGATACGCAGTATTTT. Its translation is CASSDTAGAITDTQYF.

The DNA for the CDR3 is TGTGCCAAGGGACAGGGAGAAGTACCCTATGGCTACACCTTC. It yields the protein CAKGQGEVPYGYTF. The chain combines TRBV7-9 with TRBJ1-2; 9 nucleotides agree with TRBD1. Germline V gene lookup returns CDR1 SEHNR and CDR2 FQNEAQ (reference sequence). This CDR3 has 14 residues. The V segment lost 10 bases and the J segment 4 bases; nucleotides outside the gene matches: 10.

This clonotype was found a few times. The genes are TRBV12-3 or TRBV12-4 and TRBJ1-6; D is uncertain. The ends were cut back, 3 bases at V and 8 bases at J, with 5 bases in the middle. This CDR3 is 12 amino acids long. CDR3 region: CASSFLDSPLHF. DNA of the CDR3: TGTGCCAGCAGTTTTTTAGATTCACCCCTCCACTTT.

A few counts support this clonotype. The chain links TRBV5-1 to TRBJ1-4; perhaps TRBD1 as D (5 bases). Germline CDR1 reads SGHRS; CDR2 reads YFSETQ. The CDR3 contains 14 residues. Trimming stripped 4 bases from V and 11 bases from J, with 18 bases between. CDR3 in amino acids: CASSDRDSNGKLFF. For the CDR3, the DNA is TGCGCCAGCAGCGACCGGGACTCAAATGGGAAACTGTTTTTT.

The J gene is TRBJ2-7, the V gene TRBV19, with D tentatively TRBD1 or TRBD2 (5 bases each). Germline V CDR1 and CDR2: LNHDA, SQIVND (reference sequence). CDR3 length equals 14 residues. Between the trimmed V and J ends, which lost 5 bases and 1 base, there was a span of 12 bases. DNA of the CDR3: TGTGCCAGTAGTCTCGAGGGGAAATCCTACGAGCAGTACTTC. Amino acid sequence: CASSLEGKSYEQYF.

This clonotype was picked up one time. The V call is TRBV19, the J call TRBJ1-5; D ambiguous. CDR1 and CDR2 (germline): LNHDA, SQIVND (reference sequence). The CDR3 consists of 14 residues. V shed 0 bases and J shed 6 bases, with 9 bases lying between them. In DNA, the CDR3 is TGTGCCAGTAGTATAGATGGCTTTTCTCAGCCCCAGCATTTT. This translates into CASSIDGFSQPQHF.

This clonotype was seen many times. The chain recombines TRBV11-2 with TRBJ2-1; 12 nucleotides match TRBD2. The CDR3 runs to 16 residues. J gave up 0 bases and V 5 bases, and 2 bases lay outside the gene matches. Per the germline V gene, CDR1 is SGHAT and CDR2 is FQNNGV. The CDR3 coding sequence is TGTGCCAGCAGCACTAGCGGGGGGAGCTCCTACAATGAGCAGTTCTTC. Translated: CASSTSGGSSYNEQFF.

The V call is TRBV19, the J call TRBJ2-3; 8 nucleotides agree with TRBD2. V lost 4 bases, J lost 6 bases, and 6 bases stayed unmatched. The CDR3 consists of 14 residues. In germline, CDR1 is LNHDA, CDR2 SQIVND (reference sequence). In nucleotides, the CDR3 is TGTGCCAGTAGTACCCGGGAGGGGGTGGATACGCAGTATTTT. Translated, it gives CASSTREGVDTQYF. Full variable domain (missing parts from reference TRBV19 and TRBJ2-3): DGGITQSPKYLFRKEGQNVTLSCEQNLNHDAMYWYRQDPGQGLRLIYYSQIVNDFQKGDIAEGYSVSREKKESFPLTVTSAQKNPTAFYLCASSTREGVDTQYFGPGTRLTVL.

This clonotype was detected only a few times. The genes are TRBV7-9 and TRBJ2-7; TRBD2 matches at 8 bases. The CDR3 loop spans 14 amino acids. The V gene end was trimmed by 4 bases and the J gene end by 5 bases; junction bases not matched to a gene: 7. Germline CDR1 SEHNR, CDR2 FQNEAQ (reference sequence). The CDR3 here is CASSSPGGSDEQYF. In DNA form, the CDR3 reads TGTGCCAGCAGCTCCCCGGGGGGGAGCGACGAGCAGTACTTC. Combining the CDR3 with reference TRBV7-9 and TRBJ2-7 gives the whole variable domain DTGVSQNPRHKITKRGQNVTFRCDPISEHNRLYWYRQTLGQGPEFLTYFQNEAQLEKSRLLSDRFSAERPKGSFSTLEIQRTEQGDSAMYLCASSSPGGSDEQYFGPGTRLTVT.

This clonotype was recorded a few times. CDR3 DNA sequence: TGCAGCGTTGTCAGTTACAATGAGCAGTTCTTC. This gives the protein CSVVSYNEQFF. The V call is TRBV29-1, the J call TRBJ2-1; D not resolved. CDR1 is SQVTM and CDR2 is ANQGSEA in the germline V gene. The CDR3 has 11 residues. Trimming shortened V by 4 bases and J by 4 bases, and 5 bases separated the two germline ends.

This clonotype was detected ten times or more. This sequence joins TRBV5-5 and TRBJ2-1; D ambiguous. The CDR3 loop spans 14 amino acids. Trimming removed 1 base at V and 0 bases at J, with 5 bases between. Germline V gives CDR1 SGHKS, CDR2 YYEKEE (reference sequence). The CDR3 DNA is TGTGCCAGCAGCTTGAACCCCTCCTACAATGAGCAGTTCTTC. It codes for CASSLNPSYNEQFF.